This TCR beta chain was captured in a study of blood T cell repertoires in COVID-19. Turning to the study itself: In each case, the material was cDNA or gDNA derived from T cells, B-cell-depleted T cells, or PBMCs.

CDR3 length: 16 residues. Trimming took off 5 bases at V and 0 bases at J, with 15 bases between the two ends. The germline gives CDR1 SGHRS, CDR2 YFSETQ. Authors' processing steps: Using reference gene primer amplification, nucleated cell counts were estimated. Assay used: immunoSEQ multiplex PCR; TCRdb lists only in-frame clones, some missing. V and J calls and clone size are as listed in that table; D and trimming were resolved from the DNA. Here the sample spans fewer than 400,000 clones, more than 85% being singletons. The gene calls are TRBV5-1 and TRBJ2-1; TRBD2 might be the D (7 bases). The sequence came from a woman under 40 who had been exposed to COVID-19. The sequenced sample was PBMCs or T cells enriched from blood (not recorded which). The CDR3 region is CASRRGGGPSYNEQFF. The CDR3 DNA reads TGCGCCAGCAGGCGCGGCGGGGGCCCCTCCTACAATGAGCAGTTCTTC. Using reference TRBV5-1 and TRBJ2-1 for the parts outside the CDR3, the full variable domain is KAGVTQTPRYLIKTRGQQVTLSCSPISGHRSVSWYQQTPGQGLQFLFEYFSETQRNKGNFPGRFSGRQFSNSRSEMNVSTLELGDSALYLCASRRGGGPSYNEQFFGPGTRLTVL.